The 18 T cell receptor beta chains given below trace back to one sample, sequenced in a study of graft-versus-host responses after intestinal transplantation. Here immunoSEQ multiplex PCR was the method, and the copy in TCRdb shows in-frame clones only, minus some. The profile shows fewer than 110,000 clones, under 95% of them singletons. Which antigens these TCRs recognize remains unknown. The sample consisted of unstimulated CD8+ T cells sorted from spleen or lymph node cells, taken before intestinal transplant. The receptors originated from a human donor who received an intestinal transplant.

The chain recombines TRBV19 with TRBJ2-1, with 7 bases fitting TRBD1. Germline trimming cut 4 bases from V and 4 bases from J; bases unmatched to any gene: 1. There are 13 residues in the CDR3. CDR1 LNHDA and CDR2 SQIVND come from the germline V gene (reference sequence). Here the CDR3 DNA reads TGTGCCAGTAGTAGGGACAGTTACAATGAGCAGTTCTTC. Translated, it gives CASSRDSYNEQFF.

CDR3: CASSTLEGSISSYEQYF. CDR3 DNA sequence: TGTGCCAGCAGCACGCTGGAGGGATCAATTAGCTCCTACGAGCAGTACTTC. The chain recombines TRBV7-6 with TRBJ2-7; D might be TRBD2 (6 bases). The CDR3 loop spans 17 amino acids. Trimming took off 5 bases at V and 0 bases at J, with 20 bases between the two ends. Germline CDR1 is SGHVS and CDR2 is FNYEAQ.

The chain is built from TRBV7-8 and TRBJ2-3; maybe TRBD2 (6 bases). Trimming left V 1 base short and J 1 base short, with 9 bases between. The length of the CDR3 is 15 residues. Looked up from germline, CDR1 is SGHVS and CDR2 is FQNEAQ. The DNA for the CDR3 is TGTGCCAGCAGCTTAGAGGCTAGCGGCACAGATACGCAGTATTTT. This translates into CASSLEASGTDTQYF.

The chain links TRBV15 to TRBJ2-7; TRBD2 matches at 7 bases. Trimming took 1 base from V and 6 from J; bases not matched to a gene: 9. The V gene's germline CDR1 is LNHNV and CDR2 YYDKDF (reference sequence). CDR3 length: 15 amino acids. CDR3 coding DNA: TGTGCCACCAGCAGAGCGACTAGCCCTCCCGTCGAGCAGTACTTC. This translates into CATSRATSPPVEQYF.

In DNA, the CDR3 is TGTGCCACCTCTTCGGGCCGCAATGAGCAGTTCTTC. Translated: CATSSGRNEQFF. The chain recombines TRBV13 with TRBJ2-1, with D unclear. Deletions cut 10 bases from V and 6 bases from J, with 13 bases between. CDR3 size: 12 residues. Germline V lookup: CDR1 PRHDT, CDR2 FYEKMQ (reference sequence).

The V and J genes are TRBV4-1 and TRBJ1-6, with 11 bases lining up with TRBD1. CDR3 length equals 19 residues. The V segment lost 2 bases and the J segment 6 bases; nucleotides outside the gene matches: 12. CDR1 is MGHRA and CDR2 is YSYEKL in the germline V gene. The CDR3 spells CASSQSDRGRGGLNSPLHF. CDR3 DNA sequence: TGCGCCAGCAGCCAATCGGACAGGGGGCGCGGGGGACTTAATTCACCCCTCCACTTT.

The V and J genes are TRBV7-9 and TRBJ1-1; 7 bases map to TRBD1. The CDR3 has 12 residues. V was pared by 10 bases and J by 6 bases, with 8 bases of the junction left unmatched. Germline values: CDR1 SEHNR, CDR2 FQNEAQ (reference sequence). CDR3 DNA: TGTGCCATGACCCCAGGGACAGCTGAAGCTTTCTTT. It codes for CAMTPGTAEAFF.

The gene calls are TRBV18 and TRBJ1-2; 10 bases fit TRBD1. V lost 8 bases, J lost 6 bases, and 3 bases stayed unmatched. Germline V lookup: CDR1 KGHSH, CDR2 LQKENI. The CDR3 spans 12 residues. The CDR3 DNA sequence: TGTGCCAGCGCCGGGACAGGGGATGGCTACACCTTC. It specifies CASAGTGDGYTF. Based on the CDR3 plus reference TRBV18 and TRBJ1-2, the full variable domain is NAGVMQNPRHLVRRRGQEARLRCSPMKGHSHVYWYRQLPEEGLKFMVYLQKENIIDESGMPKERFSAEFPKEGPSILRIQQVVRGDSAAYFCASAGTGDGYTFGSGTRLTVV.

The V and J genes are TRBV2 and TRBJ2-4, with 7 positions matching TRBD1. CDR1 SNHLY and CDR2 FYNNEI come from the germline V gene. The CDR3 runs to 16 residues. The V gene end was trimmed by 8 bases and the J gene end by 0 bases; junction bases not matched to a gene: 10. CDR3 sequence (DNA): TGTGCCAGCGGCAGGGGGTACACACTAGCCAAAAACATTCAGTACTTC. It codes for CASGRGYTLAKNIQYF.

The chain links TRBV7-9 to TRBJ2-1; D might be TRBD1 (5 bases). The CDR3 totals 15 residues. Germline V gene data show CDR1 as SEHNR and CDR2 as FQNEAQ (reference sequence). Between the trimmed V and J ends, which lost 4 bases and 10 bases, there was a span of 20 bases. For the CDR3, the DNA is TGTGCCAGCAGCTCCACAGGAGAGTCCTCCTCCGAGCAGTTCTTC. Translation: CASSSTGESSSEQFF.

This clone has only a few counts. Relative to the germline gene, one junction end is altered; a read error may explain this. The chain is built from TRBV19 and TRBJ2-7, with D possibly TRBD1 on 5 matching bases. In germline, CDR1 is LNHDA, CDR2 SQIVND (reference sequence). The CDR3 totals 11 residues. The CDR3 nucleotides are TGTGCCAGCTTCGGACCGGCAGGGATGGACTTC. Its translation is CASFGPAGMDF.

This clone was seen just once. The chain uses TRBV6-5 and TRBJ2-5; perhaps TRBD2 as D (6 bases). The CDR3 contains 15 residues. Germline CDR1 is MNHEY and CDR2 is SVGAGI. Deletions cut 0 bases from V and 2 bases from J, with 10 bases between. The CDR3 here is CASSYSTGVQETQYF. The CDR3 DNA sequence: TGTGCCAGCAGTTACTCGACGGGGGTACAAGAGACCCAGTACTTC.

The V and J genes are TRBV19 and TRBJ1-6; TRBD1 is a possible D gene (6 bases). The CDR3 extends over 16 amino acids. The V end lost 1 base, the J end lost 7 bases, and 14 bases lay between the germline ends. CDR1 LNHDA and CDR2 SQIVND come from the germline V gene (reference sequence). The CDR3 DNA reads TGTGCCAGTAGTATAGCCGCGAGCCAGGGGAATTCACCCCTCCACTTT. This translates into CASSIAASQGNSPLHF.

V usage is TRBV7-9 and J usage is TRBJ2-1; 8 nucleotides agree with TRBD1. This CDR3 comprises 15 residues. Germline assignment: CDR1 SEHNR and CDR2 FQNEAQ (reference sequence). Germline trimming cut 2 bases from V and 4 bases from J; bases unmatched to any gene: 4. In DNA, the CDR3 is TGTGCCAGCAGCTTATCCGGACAGGGTTACAATGAGCAGTTCTTC. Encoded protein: CASSLSGQGYNEQFF.

The CDR3 protein is CASRSGLEQFF. In DNA form, the CDR3 reads TGTGCCAGCAGATCAGGGCTAGAGCAGTTCTTC. The genes are TRBV13 and TRBJ2-1, with D maybe TRBD1 (5 bases). The V and J ends lost 6 bases and 10 bases respectively, with 10 bases between them. CDR1 and CDR2 (germline): PRHDT, FYEKMQ (reference sequence). CDR3 size: 11 residues.

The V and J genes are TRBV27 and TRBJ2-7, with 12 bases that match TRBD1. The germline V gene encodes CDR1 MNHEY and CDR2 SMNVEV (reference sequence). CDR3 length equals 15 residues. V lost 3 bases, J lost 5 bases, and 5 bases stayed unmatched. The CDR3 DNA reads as TGTGCCAGCAGTTTGCGGGACAGGGGGCCGAACGAGCAGTACTTC. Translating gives CASSLRDRGPNEQYF.

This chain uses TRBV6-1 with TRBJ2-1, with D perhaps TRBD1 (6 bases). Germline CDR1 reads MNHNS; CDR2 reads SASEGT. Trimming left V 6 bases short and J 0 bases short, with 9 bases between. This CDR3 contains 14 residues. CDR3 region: CASSGTLSYNEQFF. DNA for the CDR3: TGTGCCAGCAGCGGGACACTCTCCTACAATGAGCAGTTCTTC.

CDR3 protein: CASSYATGMVLFF. CDR3 sequence (DNA): TGTGCCAGCAGCTACGCGACAGGAATGGTACTGTTTTTT. This chain links TRBV5-6 with TRBJ1-4; maybe TRBD1 (6 bases). CDR1 and CDR2 from the germline V gene are SGHDT and YYEEEE. CDR3 length: 13 amino acids. The germline V and J ends were trimmed by 3 bases and 13 bases, with 16 bases remaining between them. Filled out from reference TRBV5-6 and TRBJ1-4, the complete variable domain reads DAGVTQSPTHLIKTRGQQVTLRCSPKSGHDTVSWYQQALGQGPQFIFQYYEEEERQRGNFPDRFSGHQFPNYSSELNVNALLLGDSALYLCASSYATGMVLFFGSGTQLSVL.